This T cell receptor beta chain was sequenced during a study of shared clonotypes between healthy human individuals. Study-wide findings and caveats: Non-shared clonotypes displayed generation probabilities falling below those of clonotypes present in all four donors.

The V and J ends lost 0 bases and 5 bases respectively, with 2 bases between them. CDR3 size: 12 residues. Per the germline V gene, CDR1 is MNHNY and CDR2 is SVGAGI (reference sequence). TCRdb's copy holds only in-frame clones and misses some; the assay was immunoSEQ multiplex PCR. The data contain more than 2,000,000 clones, approximately 93% of them seen just once; the ten biggest clones take up roughly 0.36%. Points on this clone: Its antigen is currently unknown. Other DNA sequences from this sample encode an identical CDR3 as well.

This receptor was taken from a man aged 18 to 35 in good health. Some clones in this sample may be carry-over from other donors' samples. The sequenced sample consisted of naive CD4+ T cells from PBMCs. Subset reported: CD45RA+ positively selected. This chain joins TRBV6-6 and TRBJ1-5; D gene ambiguous. The CDR3 protein is CASSYSDQPQHF. CDR3 DNA sequence: TGTGCCAGCAGTTACTCCGATCAGCCCCAGCATTTT.